This T cell receptor (beta chain) came from a study of cytomegalovirus exposure and HLA in healthy donors. General study findings and limits: On later analysis, the bulk of CMV-associated TCR beta chains appeared to be HLA-restricted. Earlier analysis looked at TCR beta V segments, and most were productive about 90% or about 30% of the time.

Researchers ran the PCR with 60 Vbeta and 13 Jbeta primers. This table comes from immunoSEQ multiplex PCR, and its TCRdb copy is limited to in-frame clones, with some not included. The sample includes tens of thousands of clones, roughly 83% of them seen just once. This clone has a single count. Its antigen is undetermined. At sampling all donors were nominally healthy, likely with unrecorded immune exposures. The CDR3 is 14 residues long. Germline values: CDR1 MNHEY, CDR2 SVGAGI. Trimming stripped 8 bases from V and 3 bases from J, with 13 bases between. The sequencing sample was made of PBMCs. This sequence joins TRBV6-5 and TRBJ2-2, with a tentative D call TRBD2 (5 bases). The origin of this receptor is a man aged 35 to 55 in good health and CMV-seronegative. The CDR3: CASRDRRDTGELFF. The CDR3 coding sequence is TGTGCCAGCCGGGATCGTAGGGACACCGGGGAGCTGTTTTTT.